What follows are 30 T cell receptor beta chains derived from one specimen sequenced in a study of shared clonotypes between healthy human individuals. The repertoire was sequenced with immunoSEQ multiplex PCR; TCRdb's copy has only in-frame clones and lacks some. The data hold fewer than 2.5 million clones, with 90% to 95% observed a single time. Sequenced: naive CD4+ T cells from PBMCs. Subset indicated: CD45RA+ positively selected. The receptor source for this set is a man aged 18 to 29 in good health. Some clones in this sample may be carry-over from other donors' samples.

The rearrangement joins TRBV27 to TRBJ1-6; D remains unclear. The CDR3 length is 12 residues. Per germline, CDR1 MNHEY and CDR2 SMNVEV (reference sequence). V shed 5 bases and J shed 5 bases, with 4 bases lying between them. The CDR3 DNA is TGTGCCAGCAGTACACATAATTCACCCCTCCACTTT. It encodes CASSTHNSPLHF.

This chain connects TRBV6-1 to TRBJ2-1; the match to TRBD2 covers 9 bases. Trimming at V came to 4 bases and at J to 4 bases, leaving 8 bases not matched to a gene. This CDR3 has 16 amino acids. CDR1 and CDR2 (germline): MNHNS, SASEGT. CDR3 sequence reads: CASSAGSSGKYNEQFF. The CDR3 DNA reads TGTGCCAGCAGTGCGGGGTCTAGCGGGAAATACAATGAGCAGTTCTTC.

This chain uses TRBV2 with TRBJ2-3; D possibly corresponds to TRBD2 (6 bases). CDR1 is SNHLY and CDR2 is FYNNEI in the germline V gene. The CDR3 length is 16 residues. Trimming shortened V by 3 bases and J by 0 bases, and 13 bases separated the two germline ends. Written as DNA, the CDR3 is TGTGCCAGCAGTGATTTGGCGGGACTTAGCACAGATACGCAGTATTTT. Amino acid sequence: CASSDLAGLSTDTQYF.

The J gene is TRBJ2-1, the V gene TRBV2; weak D call: TRBD2 (5 bases). The CDR3 is 14 amino acids. The V end lost 1 base, the J end lost 6 bases, and 10 bases lay between the germline ends. CDR1 and CDR2 from the germline V gene are SNHLY and FYNNEI. The CDR3 bases are TGTGCCAGCAGTGAAGGGGGAGCGCTCAATGAGCAGTTCTTC. Protein product: CASSEGGALNEQFF. Complete variable domain (other parts from reference TRBV2 and TRBJ2-1): EPEVTQTPSHQVTQMGQEVILRCVPISNHLYFYWYRQILGQKVEFLVSFYNNEISEKSEIFDDQFSVERPDGSNFTLKIRSTKLEDSAMYFCASSEGGALNEQFFGPGTRLTVL.

Concerning this clone: At the DNA level, this CDR3 is encoded by other sequences in the same sample as well. V usage is TRBV28 and J usage is TRBJ1-2; 8 nucleotides agree with TRBD1. The CDR3 is 13 amino acids. Germline V gene sequence: CDR1 MDHEN, CDR2 SYDVKM. V lost 2 bases, J lost 8 bases, and 4 bases stayed unmatched. The CDR3, as DNA: TGTGCCAGCAGTTTAGGACAGGGTCGCGGCTACACCTTC. Encoded protein: CASSLGQGRGYTF.

The chain joins TRBV28 to TRBJ1-2; D possibly corresponds to TRBD1 (6 bases). Deletions cut 10 bases from V and 6 bases from J, with 15 bases between. This CDR3 is 12 amino acids long. CDR1 is MDHEN and CDR2 is SYDVKM in the germline V gene. The CDR3 is CATLGGADGYTF. As DNA, the CDR3 is TGTGCCACCCTGGGGGGGGCGGATGGCTACACCTTC.

The V and J genes are TRBV6-6 and TRBJ1-4; TRBD1 might be the D (6 bases). Between the trimmed V and J ends, which lost 4 bases and 7 bases, there was a span of 16 bases. CDR3 length: 15 residues. Per the germline V gene, CDR1 is MNHNY and CDR2 is SVGAGI (reference sequence). For the CDR3, the DNA is TGTGCCAGCAGTTTACCCAGGGGAGGGGGTGAAAAACTGTTTTTT. Protein sequence: CASSLPRGGGEKLFF.

Points on this clone: Other nucleotide sequences from this sample produce the same CDR3. This chain connects TRBV5-1 to TRBJ2-1; 8 bases align to TRBD1. The junction had 0 bases not matched to a gene; V was cut back by 0 bases and J by 4 bases. Germline loops: CDR1 SGHRS, CDR2 YFSETQ. This CDR3 is built from 14 residues. The DNA for the CDR3 is TGCGCCAGCAGCTTGGGGGACAGGTACAATGAGCAGTTCTTC. Its protein product is CASSLGDRYNEQFF.

Notes on this clone: The same CDR3 also results from other DNA sequences found in this sample. This rearrangement joins TRBV11-2 to TRBJ2-7; no definite D call. Trimming took 1 base from V and 3 from J, leaving 4 bases between them. The CDR3 is made up of 12 amino acids. Per germline, CDR1 SGHAT and CDR2 FQNNGV. In DNA form, the CDR3 reads TGTGCCAGCAGCTTAGGAAGCTACGAGCAGTACTTC. As protein: CASSLGSYEQYF.

V and J are TRBV4-3 and TRBJ2-5, with 8 bases aligning to TRBD2. CDR1 and CDR2 from the germline V gene are LGHNA and YSLEER. Unmatched junction bases numbered 0, after V lost 0 bases and J lost 3 bases. The CDR3 is 14 residues long. The CDR3 reads CASSQELAEETQYF. CDR3 DNA: TGCGCCAGCAGCCAAGAACTAGCGGAAGAGACCCAGTACTTC.

The chain employs TRBV5-1 and TRBJ2-4; D not certain. The CDR3 runs 15 residues. Germline V CDR1 and CDR2: SGHRS, YFSETQ. V was pared by 6 bases and J by 1 base, with 14 bases between. The CDR3 loop is CASTFSGSAKNIQYF. The DNA for the CDR3 is TGCGCCAGCACCTTCTCAGGCTCGGCCAAAAACATTCAGTACTTC.

This clone appeared once. V and J are TRBV27 and TRBJ2-3; 10 bases map to TRBD2. The length of the CDR3 is 16 residues. Germline CDR1 MNHEY, CDR2 SMNVEV (reference sequence). V lost 6 bases, J lost 4 bases, and 10 bases stayed unmatched. The DNA of the CDR3 is TGTGCCAGCAGCAAAGCTAGCGGGAGTTACCCAGATACGCAGTATTTT. Translated: CASSKASGSYPDTQYF.

The chain recombines TRBV28 with TRBJ2-7, with 7 bases that match TRBD1. This CDR3 contains 14 residues. With 7 bases clipped from V and 3 bases from J, the junction kept 9 bases outside the gene matches. Germline V gene data show CDR1 as MDHEN and CDR2 as SYDVKM. The DNA for the CDR3 is TGTGCCAGCAATGCTGGGACAGCAGTCTACGAGCAGTACTTC. Protein: CASNAGTAVYEQYF.

The CDR3 here is CASTREGHPDNEQFF. The DNA of the CDR3 is TGTGCCAGCACAAGAGAAGGGCATCCCGACAATGAGCAGTTCTTC. J is TRBJ2-1 and V is TRBV27; D not certain. The ends were cut back, 7 bases at V and 5 bases at J, with 18 bases in the middle. CDR1 and CDR2 (germline): MNHEY, SMNVEV (reference sequence). The CDR3 runs 15 residues.

The gene calls are TRBV5-1 and TRBJ2-1; a possible D gene is TRBD2 (6 bases). This CDR3 has 16 residues. CDR1 SGHRS and CDR2 YFSETQ come from the germline V gene. Trimming removed 3 bases at V and 7 bases at J, with 20 bases between. CDR3 DNA: TGCGCCAGCAGCTATGCTGGGTCCCCGGCGGGGAATGAGCAGTTCTTC. Its translation is CASSYAGSPAGNEQFF. Full variable domain (rest looked up from reference TRBV5-1 and TRBJ2-1): KAGVTQTPRYLIKTRGQQVTLSCSPISGHRSVSWYQQTPGQGLQFLFEYFSETQRNKGNFPGRFSGRQFSNSRSEMNVSTLELGDSALYLCASSYAGSPAGNEQFFGPGTRLTVL.

This clone was found once. The chain carries TRBV7-8 and TRBJ2-3, with 8 bases identical to TRBD2. The CDR3 consists of 15 residues. Germline V CDR1 and CDR2: SGHVS, FQNEAQ. J was trimmed by 6 bases and V by 3 bases; bases with no gene match: 8. The CDR3 coding sequence is TGTGCCAGCAGCTTTCCCGCGGGAGGTTCGGATACGCAGTATTTT. Protein product: CASSFPAGGSDTQYF.

The gene calls are TRBV6-4 and TRBJ2-6; D uncertain. CDR3 length equals 13 residues. V shed 6 bases and J shed 4 bases, with 7 bases lying between them. Per the germline V gene, CDR1 is MRHNA and CDR2 is SNTAGT. CDR3 DNA sequence: TGTGCCAGCAGGCCTCTGGGGGCCAACGTCCTGACTTTC. Its protein product is CASRPLGANVLTF.

The rearrangement uses TRBV4-3 and TRBJ2-1; TRBD2 aligns across 9 bases. J was trimmed by 11 bases and V by 2 bases; bases with no gene match: 13. The CDR3 consists of 16 residues. CDR1 and CDR2 from the germline V gene are LGHNA and YSLEER. The chain's CDR3 is CASSQRFSGSPDKQFF. In DNA form, the CDR3 reads TGCGCCAGCAGCCAACGTTTTAGCGGGAGTCCGGATAAGCAGTTCTTC.

This chain links TRBV5-1 with TRBJ1-2; TRBD1 aligns across 7 bases. The germline V gene has CDR1 SGHRS and CDR2 YFSETQ. This CDR3 contains 15 residues. The V and J ends lost 2 bases and 0 bases, in that order; junction bases with no gene match: 4. The CDR3 nucleotides are TGCGCCAGCAGCTTAACAGGGGAAGCTAACTATGGCTACACCTTC. It translates to CASSLTGEANYGYTF.

This clone has more than one count but fewer than ten. The CDR3 loop is CASSPPSGGYGYTF. The CDR3 DNA is TGTGCCAGCAGTCCACCCAGCGGAGGATATGGCTACACCTTC. The chain recombines TRBV28 with TRBJ1-2; D unclear. The germline gives CDR1 MDHEN, CDR2 SYDVKM. CDR3 length: 14 residues. The V and J ends lost 5 bases and 5 bases respectively, with 15 bases between them.

Comment on this clone: Other DNA sequences of this sample code for an identical CDR3. This sequence joins TRBV5-1 and TRBJ2-5, with D possibly being TRBD1 (6 bases). V dropped 4 bases and J dropped 5 bases, with 15 bases sitting between them. The CDR3 spans 14 residues. Germline V gene sequence: CDR1 SGHRS, CDR2 YFSETQ. CDR3 sequence reads: CASSPGTMGETQYF. DNA for the CDR3: TGCGCCAGCAGCCCTGGGACAATGGGGGAGACCCAGTACTTC.

V gene TRBV6-5 combines with J gene TRBJ2-7; TRBD1 matches 7 bases. Losses at the gene ends were 4 bases for V and 2 bases for J; bases not matched to a gene: 8. This CDR3 has 15 amino acids. Per the germline V gene, CDR1 is MNHEY and CDR2 is SVGAGI. The CDR3 loop reads CASSSGQVLTYEQYF. The DNA of the CDR3 is TGTGCCAGCAGTTCCGGACAGGTCCTTACCTACGAGCAGTACTTC.

V and J are TRBV7-8 and TRBJ2-3; D not certain. Trimming pared 5 bases from V and 6 bases from J, leaving 24 bases between. Germline V lookup: CDR1 SGHVS, CDR2 FQNEAQ. CDR3 length equals 17 residues. Here the CDR3 DNA reads TGTGCCAGCAGCCGCAATCTGACCAGAACTATCCCGGATACGCAGTATTTT. Protein sequence: CASSRNLTRTIPDTQYF.

This clone has more than one count but fewer than ten. The same CDR3 arises from other DNA sequences in this sample as well. The chain combines TRBV6-5 with TRBJ1-5; no reliable D call. This CDR3 has 14 residues. The germline gives CDR1 MNHEY, CDR2 SVGAGI. V was pared by 2 bases and J by 2 bases, with 7 bases between. Here the CDR3 reads CASSYRGGNQPQHF. CDR3 DNA sequence: TGTGCCAGCAGTTACCGCGGGGGCAATCAGCCCCAGCATTTT.

J is TRBJ2-3 and V is TRBV6-6; possible D gene TRBD2, 6 bases. The length of the CDR3 is 16 residues. V lost 0 bases and J lost 2, with 12 bases in between. CDR1 is MNHNY and CDR2 is SVGAGI in the germline V gene (reference sequence). The CDR3 sequence: CASSYSGASATDTQYF. DNA of the CDR3: TGTGCCAGCAGTTACTCGGGCGCTAGCGCCACAGATACGCAGTATTTT.

The chain recombines TRBV7-3 with TRBJ2-5; no definite D call. Trimming stripped 2 bases from V and 1 base from J, with 5 bases between. Germline CDR1 SGHTA, CDR2 FQGTGA. The CDR3 runs 13 residues. CDR3 sequence (DNA): TGTGCCAGCAGCTTATCCGCCCAAGAGACCCAGTACTTC. Its translation: CASSLSAQETQYF.

The genes are TRBV5-4 and TRBJ1-2, with 7 bases that match TRBD1. CDR1 is SGHNT and CDR2 is YYREEE in the germline V gene (reference sequence). V lost 0 bases to trimming and J lost 6 bases; unmatched junction nucleotides: 8. The CDR3 covers 15 residues. CDR3 DNA: TGTGCCAGCAGCTTGGGACAGGGAGATAGGGATGGCTACACCTTC. Amino acids: CASSLGQGDRDGYTF.

The chain couples TRBV5-1 to TRBJ2-7; D is ambiguous. Germline lookup yields CDR1 SGHRS and CDR2 YFSETQ. V lost 0 bases, J lost 5 bases, and 12 bases lay in between. The CDR3 extends over 14 amino acids. Here the CDR3 reads CASSLDRVMNEQYF. The CDR3 DNA follows: TGCGCCAGCAGCTTGGATCGTGTAATGAACGAGCAGTACTTC.

This chain connects TRBV7-9 to TRBJ2-3; D may be TRBD1 or TRBD2 (5 bases each). The CDR3 loop spans 14 amino acids. V was shortened by 5 bases and J by 2 bases, with 11 bases between the two germline ends. CDR1 is SEHNR, CDR2 FQNEAQ, per germline (reference sequence). The CDR3: CASSRDPFTDTQYF. The CDR3 bases are TGTGCCAGCAGCCGGGACCCGTTCACAGATACGCAGTATTTT.

Concerning this clone itself: Mismatch with germline at one junction end may stem from a read error. The J gene is TRBJ2-3, the V gene TRBV11-3, with D possibly being TRBD2 (5 bases). The CDR3 has 14 amino acids. Germline V gene data show CDR1 as SGHNT and CDR2 as YENEEA. CDR3 region: CTSSQERNTDTQYF. Written as DNA, the CDR3 is TGTACCAGCAGCCAAGAGCGGAACACAGATACGCAGTATTTT.